This T cell receptor beta chain emerged from a study of beta chain features in type 1 diabetes. About the research overall: The patients were much like the healthy donors in age, gender and cell yields.

The study, taken as a whole, reports: Naive, central memory and Treg TCRB repertoires seemed to resemble each other more closely in patients than they did in healthy donors. Among type 1 diabetes patients, VDJ junctions had fewer insertions and more deletions.

This clone was counted between two and nine times. Its specificity is not known. Since all of the isolated RNA was reverse transcribed, expressed TCRB transcripts were what got sequenced. Data came from immunoSEQ multiplex PCR; TCRdb stores just in-frame clones and leaves some out. The sample has 65,000 to 100,000 clones, around a third seen once. The CDR3 has 14 amino acids. Germline CDR1 reads SGHRS; CDR2 reads YFSETQ. The V and J ends lost 2 bases and 7 bases, in that order; junction bases with no gene match: 4. Sequences were obtained from stem cell memory CD4+ T cells from blood. The TCR sequence derives from a woman aged 18-29 years in good health. The chain has TRBV5-1 and TRBJ2-2; 8 bases fit TRBD1. CDR3 loop: CASSFQGAVGELFF. The CDR3 DNA reads TGCGCCAGCAGCTTCCAGGGGGCTGTCGGGGAGCTGTTTTTT. Using reference TRBV5-1 and TRBJ2-2 for the parts outside the CDR3, the full variable domain is KAGVTQTPRYLIKTRGQQVTLSCSPISGHRSVSWYQQTPGQGLQFLFEYFSETQRNKGNFPGRFSGRQFSNSRSEMNVSTLELGDSALYLCASSFQGAVGELFFGEGSRLTVL.